The source of this T cell receptor beta chain is a study of T cell clonotyping in hematopoietic cell transplantation. Points from the study as a whole: Recipient TCR diversity dropped after transplant; expanded clonotypes rose from day 30 to 180. Without cell sorting, CD4 versus CD8 contributions remain unresolved. Broader posttransplant TCR repertoire diversity was predicted by graft donor and pretransplant recipient Inverse Simpson Index values. Few recipient clonotypes overlapped donors; over 95% were de novo at given depth.

Profiling relied on immunoSEQ multiplex PCR, and the TCRdb table lists in-frame clones only, not all of them. This table holds more than 15,000 clones, approximately 85% found once. The CDR3 is 15 amino acids. CDR1 is LNHDA, CDR2 SQIVND, per germline (reference sequence). Trimming took off 1 base at V and 2 bases at J, with 11 bases between the two ends. Note on this clone: Its antigen remains unknown.

The sequence was obtained from a woman in her forties in good health. Some clones in this sample may be carry-over from other donors' samples. Sequenced input: peripheral blood mononuclear cells. V gene TRBV19 combines with J gene TRBJ2-5; maybe TRBD1 (5 bases). CDR3 coding DNA: TGTGCCAGTAGTATAGGGGGCAGCCCGCAAGAGACCCAGTACTTC. The encoded protein is CASSIGGSPQETQYF.